This T cell receptor beta chain is from a study of blood T cell repertoires in COVID-19 (dated by TCRdb to 2018 to 2021). Context from the whole study: Collaborator samples came from the United States, Italy and Spain and covered acute and convalescent phases of COVID-19. Nearly every sample came with metadata listing a de-identified subject ID, COVID-19 status, age in years and sex. A freely available public database, intended as a resource for researchers studying the immune response to SARS-CoV-2, is where the repertoires were released. Samples came from the ongoing ImmuneRACE study (first 160 participants) plus 1,254 subjects from 6 global collaborators. The dataset comprised deeply sampled blood TCRbeta repertoires from subjects exposed to, actively infected with, or recovered from COVID-19. Where HLA class I and class II types were available, the types were taken from metadata supplied by the sample provider, not from assay-based typing. The material from the prospective study consisted of cDNA or gDNA derived from T cells, B-cell-depleted T cells, or PBMCs. Broader findings and caveats from the paper: How much clinical and demographic metadata was included differed by source and by participant, and the metadata was provided uncurated.

Concerning this clone itself: Its specific antigen is unknown. Base quality data are lacking; no much larger clone is found one base away.

The immunoSEQ Assay, a bias-controlled multiplex PCR, was used to amplify TCRbeta CDR3 regions from genomic DNA. The authors' analysis ran thus. Nucleated cell counts per sample were estimated from amplification of reference gene primers within the assay. To quantify the absolute abundance of each unique TCRbeta CDR3 rearrangement, sequence reads were collapsed and filtered. For each sample, productive Simpson clonality was calculated as the square root of Simpson's diversity index over productive rearrangements. TCRdb limited this immuneACCESS table to in-frame rearrangements with V and J called. A share of clones is missing; checked studies link under half to unresolved V genes, and the rest is unexplained. V and J calls and clone size follow that table, whereas D and trimming were derived from the DNA. This sample lists over 200,000 clones; nearly 90% were detected once. The top ten hold about 12% of the sample.

Samples from volunteer blood donors who had recovered from COVID-19 were contributed by a second Seattle source. Each collaborating institution followed its own protocols to collect whole blood in K2EDTA tubes. Collaborator samples were shipped for TCRbeta analysis as frozen whole blood, isolated PBMCs, or DNA extracted from either sample type. From a lookup of the germline V gene, CDR1 and CDR2 are MNHEY and SVGEGT. The CDR3 has 13 amino acids, counting the end cysteine and phenylalanine. The only DNA kept is the CDR3, 39 bases in frame from the first base. V is clipped by 2 bases and J by 3 bases, and the sequence between their germline boundaries is 8 bases long.

The specimen sequenced was peripheral blood. The chain is encoded by TRBV6-2 or TRBV6-3 joined to TRBJ2-7; TRBD2 is a possible D gene, resting on 6 matching bases. The source is a young woman who had recovered from COVID-19. The bases are TGTGCCAGCAGTTACAGGAGGGTCTACGAGCAGTACTTC. This yields the protein CASSYRRVYEQYF.